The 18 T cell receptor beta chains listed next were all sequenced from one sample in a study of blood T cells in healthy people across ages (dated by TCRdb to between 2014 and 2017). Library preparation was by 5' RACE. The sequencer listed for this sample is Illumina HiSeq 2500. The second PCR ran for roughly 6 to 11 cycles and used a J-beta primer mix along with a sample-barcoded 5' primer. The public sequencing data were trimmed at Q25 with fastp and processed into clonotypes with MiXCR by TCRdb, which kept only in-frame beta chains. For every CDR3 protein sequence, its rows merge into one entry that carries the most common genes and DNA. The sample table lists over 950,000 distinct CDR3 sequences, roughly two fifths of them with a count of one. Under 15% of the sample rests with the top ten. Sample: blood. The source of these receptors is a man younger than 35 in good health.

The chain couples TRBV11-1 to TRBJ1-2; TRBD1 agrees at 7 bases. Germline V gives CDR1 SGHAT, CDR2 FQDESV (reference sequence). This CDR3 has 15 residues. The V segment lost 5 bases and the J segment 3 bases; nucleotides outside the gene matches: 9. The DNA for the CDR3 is TGTGCCAGCAGCCAATTCCCCGGGACAGACTATGGCTACACCTTC. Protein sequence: CASSQFPGTDYGYTF.

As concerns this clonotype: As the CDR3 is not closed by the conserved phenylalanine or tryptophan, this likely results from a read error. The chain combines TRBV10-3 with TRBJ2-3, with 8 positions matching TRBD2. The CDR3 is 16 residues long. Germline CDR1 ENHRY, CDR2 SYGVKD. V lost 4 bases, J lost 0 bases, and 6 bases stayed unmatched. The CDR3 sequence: CAISALSGGSTDTQYL. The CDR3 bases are TGTGCCATCAGTGCTCTCAGCGGGGGCAGCACAGATACGCAGTATCTT.

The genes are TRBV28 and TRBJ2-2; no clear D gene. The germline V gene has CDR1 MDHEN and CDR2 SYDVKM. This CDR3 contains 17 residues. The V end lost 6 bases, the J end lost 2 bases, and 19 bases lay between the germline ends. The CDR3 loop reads CASREGRRQYNTGELFF. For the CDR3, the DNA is TGTGCCAGCAGGGAAGGAAGGCGGCAGTATAACACCGGGGAGCTGTTTTTT. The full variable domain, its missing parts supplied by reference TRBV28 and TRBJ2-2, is DVKVTQSSRYLVKRTGEKVFLECVQDMDHENMFWYRQDPGLGLRLIYFSYDVKMKEKGDIPEGYSVSREKKERFSLILESASTNQTSMYLCASREGRRQYNTGELFFGEGSRLTVL.

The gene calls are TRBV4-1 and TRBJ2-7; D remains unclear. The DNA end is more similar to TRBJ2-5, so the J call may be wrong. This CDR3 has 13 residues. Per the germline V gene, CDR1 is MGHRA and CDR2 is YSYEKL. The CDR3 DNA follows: TGCGCCAGCAGCCAGCGCCCCGGGGAGACCCAGTACTTC. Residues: CASSQRPGETQYF.

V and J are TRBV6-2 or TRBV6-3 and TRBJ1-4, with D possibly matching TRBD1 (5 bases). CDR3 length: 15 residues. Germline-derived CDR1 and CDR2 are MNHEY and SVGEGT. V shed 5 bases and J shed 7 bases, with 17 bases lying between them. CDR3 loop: CASSPEEGRSEKLFF. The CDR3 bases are TGTGCCAGCAGTCCGGAGGAGGGGCGCAGTGAAAAACTGTTTTTT.

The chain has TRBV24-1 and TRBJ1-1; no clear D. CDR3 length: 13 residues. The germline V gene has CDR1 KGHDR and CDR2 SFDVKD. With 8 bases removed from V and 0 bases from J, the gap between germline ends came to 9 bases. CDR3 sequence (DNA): TGTGCCACCAAATCTCGGATGAACACTGAAGCTTTCTTT. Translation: CATKSRMNTEAFF.

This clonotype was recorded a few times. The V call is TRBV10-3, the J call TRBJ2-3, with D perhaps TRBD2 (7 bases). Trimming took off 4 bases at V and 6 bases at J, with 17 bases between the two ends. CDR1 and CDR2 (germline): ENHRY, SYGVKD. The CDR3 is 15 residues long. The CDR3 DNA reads TGTGCCATCAGTGCCCCCCGGGGGGCGGTGGATACGCAGTATTTT. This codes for CAISAPRGAVDTQYF.

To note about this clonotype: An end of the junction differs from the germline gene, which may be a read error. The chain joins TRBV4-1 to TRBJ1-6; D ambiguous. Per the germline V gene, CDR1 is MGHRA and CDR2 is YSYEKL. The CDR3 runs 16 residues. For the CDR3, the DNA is TGCGCCAGCAGCCAAGAATTAGGGCGGATTAATTCACCCCCCCACTTT. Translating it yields CASSQELGRINSPPHF.

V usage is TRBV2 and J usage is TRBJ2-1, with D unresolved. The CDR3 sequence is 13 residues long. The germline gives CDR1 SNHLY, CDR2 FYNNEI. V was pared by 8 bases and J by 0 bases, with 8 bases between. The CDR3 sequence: CASRLGSYNEQFF. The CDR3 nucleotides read TGTGCCAGCCGACTCGGCTCCTACAATGAGCAGTTCTTC. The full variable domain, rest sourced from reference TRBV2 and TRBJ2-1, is EPEVTQTPSHQVTQMGQEVILRCVPISNHLYFYWYRQILGQKVEFLVSFYNNEISEKSEIFDDQFSVERPDGSNFTLKIRSTKLEDSAMYFCASRLGSYNEQFFGPGTRLTVL.

CDR3 protein: CATLSGTKTQYF. DNA for the CDR3: TGTGCCACACTCTCAGGCACAAAGACCCAGTACTTC. The chain has TRBV15 and TRBJ2-5; D is uncertain. V shed 9 bases and J shed 6 bases, with 14 bases lying between them. This CDR3 has 12 amino acids. Germline V gene sequence: CDR1 LNHNV, CDR2 YYDKDF (reference sequence).

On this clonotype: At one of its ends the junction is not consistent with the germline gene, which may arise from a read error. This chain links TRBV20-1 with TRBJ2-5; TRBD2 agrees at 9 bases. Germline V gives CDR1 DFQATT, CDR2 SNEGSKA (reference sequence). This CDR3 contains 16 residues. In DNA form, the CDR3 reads TGCAGTGCGAGAGATCTACTGGACAATAGCGGGAGAATCCAGTACTTC. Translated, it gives CSARDLLDNSGRIQYF.

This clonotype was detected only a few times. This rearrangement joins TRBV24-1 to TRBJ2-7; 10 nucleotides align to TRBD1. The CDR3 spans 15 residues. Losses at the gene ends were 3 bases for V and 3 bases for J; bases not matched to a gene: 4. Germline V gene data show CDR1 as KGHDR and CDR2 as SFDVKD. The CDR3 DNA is TGTGCCACCAGTGATGAGGACAGGGGGGACTACGAGCAGTACTTC. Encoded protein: CATSDEDRGDYEQYF.

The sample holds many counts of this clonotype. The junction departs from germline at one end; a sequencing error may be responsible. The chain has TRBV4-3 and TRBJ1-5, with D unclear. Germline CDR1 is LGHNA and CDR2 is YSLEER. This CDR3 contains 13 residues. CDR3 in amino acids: CASSQDSNQPQHF. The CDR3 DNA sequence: TGTGCCAGCAGCCAAGACAGCAATCAGCCCCAGCATTTT.

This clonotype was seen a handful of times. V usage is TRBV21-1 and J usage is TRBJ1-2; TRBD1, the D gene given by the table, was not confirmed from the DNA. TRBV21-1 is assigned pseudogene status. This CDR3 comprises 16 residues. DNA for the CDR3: TGTGCCAGCAGCAGCCGGACAGTACGAACGGTCTATGGCTACACCTTC. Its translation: CASSSRTVRTVYGYTF.

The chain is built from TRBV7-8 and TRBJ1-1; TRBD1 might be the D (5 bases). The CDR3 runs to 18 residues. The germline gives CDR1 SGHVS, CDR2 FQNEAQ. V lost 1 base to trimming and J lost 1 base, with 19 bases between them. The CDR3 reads CASSLGLNEDTPNTEAFF. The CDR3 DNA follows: TGTGCCAGCAGCTTAGGGCTAAATGAGGACACTCCGAACACTGAAGCTTTCTTT.

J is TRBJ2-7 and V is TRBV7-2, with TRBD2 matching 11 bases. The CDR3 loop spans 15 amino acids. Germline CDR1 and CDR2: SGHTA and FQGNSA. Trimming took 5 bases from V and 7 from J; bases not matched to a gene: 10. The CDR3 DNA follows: TGTGCCAGCAGCCCTCCCCTAACTAGCGGGGGAGAGCAGTACTTC. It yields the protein CASSPPLTSGGEQYF.

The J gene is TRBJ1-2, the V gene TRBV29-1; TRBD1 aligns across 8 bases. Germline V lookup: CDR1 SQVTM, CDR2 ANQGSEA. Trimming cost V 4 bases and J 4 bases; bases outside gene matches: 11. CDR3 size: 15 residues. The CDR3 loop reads CSVGGPTGEGYGYTF. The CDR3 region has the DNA TGCAGCGTTGGCGGCCCGACAGGGGAGGGCTATGGCTACACCTTC.

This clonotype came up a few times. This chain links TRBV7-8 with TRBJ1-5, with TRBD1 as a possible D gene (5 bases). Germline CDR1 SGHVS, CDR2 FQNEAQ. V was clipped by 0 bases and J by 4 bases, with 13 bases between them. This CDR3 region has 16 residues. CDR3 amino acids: CASSLATGPANQPQHF. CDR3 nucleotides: TGTGCCAGCAGCTTAGCGACGGGACCGGCAAATCAGCCCCAGCATTTT.